What follows is one T cell receptor beta chain and its context. Its matching antigen is unknown. The data are from a study of radiation and T cells in renal cell carcinoma. The wider study: Nephrectomy followed 15 Gy stereotactic body radiation by 4 weeks.

Germline V CDR1 and CDR2: SGHVS, FQNEAQ. This CDR3 has 15 amino acids. Deletions cut 1 base from V and 2 bases from J, with 10 bases between. Time point reported: blood 2 weeks post-SBRT. Treatment given: 15 Gy SBRT to primary tumor, nephrectomy 4 weeks later. Radiation-treated patients gave blood at baseline, week 2 and week 4. General study points: Pretreatment tumor biopsies were lacking, so baseline clonotypes are unknown.

Sequencing was performed with immunoSEQ multiplex PCR; in TCRdb, only in-frame clones are kept and a portion is missing. This sample has 150,000 to 190,000 clones, with about 91% found just once. V usage is TRBV7-8 and J usage is TRBJ2-3; D might be TRBD2 (6 bases). This TCR was sampled from a woman in her fifties or sixties with renal cell carcinoma. This sample comprised blood, obtained from a patient whose treatment included radiotherapy and nephrectomy. This CDR3 is CASSLVGGPTDTQYF. The CDR3, as DNA: TGTGCCAGCAGCTTAGTGGGGGGACCCACAGATACGCAGTATTTT.